The rows below give T cell receptor beta chains drawn from one sample of a study of blood T cell repertoires in COVID-19. The repertoire was sequenced with immunoSEQ multiplex PCR; TCRdb's copy has only in-frame clones and lacks some. The sample has about 80,000 clones; around 76% are singletons. The source material was peripheral blood. These receptors were obtained from a man aged 65 to 79 with active or convalescent COVID-19. CDR3s include the opening cysteine and the closing phenylalanine or tryptophan. Fields, in order: D gene, V gene, CDR3 length, clone size, J gene, CDR3 DNA, CDR3 protein. The D gene is left open where the match is weak. Rows may omit the clone size; those that give it use once, few, many or a size class.

d_call: NA
v_call: TRBV18
cdr3_length: 14
clone_size: NA
j_call: TRBJ2-3
cdr3_nt: TGTGCCAGCTCACCGGGTCTAGCGTCAGATACGCAGTATTTT
cdr3_aa: CASSPGLASDTQYF

d_call: NA
v_call: TRBV30
cdr3_length: 13
clone_size: NA
j_call: TRBJ2-6
cdr3_nt: TGTGCCTGGAGCCTTTCTGGGGCCAACGTCCTGACTTTC
cdr3_aa: CAWSLSGANVLTF

d_call: TRBD2
v_call: TRBV28
cdr3_length: 15
clone_size: NA
j_call: TRBJ2-1
cdr3_nt: TGTGCCAGCAGTGGTCTAGCGGGGGGTAGGTTTGAGCAGTTCTTC
cdr3_aa: CASSGLAGGRFEQFF

d_call: NA
v_call: TRBV28
cdr3_length: 14
clone_size: NA
j_call: TRBJ1-2
cdr3_nt: TGTGCCAGCAGTTTAGGTTCAGAGGGAGTCGGCTACACCTTC
cdr3_aa: CASSLGSEGVGYTF

d_call: TRBD1
v_call: TRBV20-1
cdr3_length: 17
clone_size: NA
j_call: TRBJ2-1
cdr3_nt: TGCAGTGCTAGTAATGTGGCGGGACAGGGAACGGTAAATGAGCAGTTCTTC
cdr3_aa: CSASNVAGQGTVNEQFF

d_call: NA
v_call: TRBV7-2
cdr3_length: 14
clone_size: NA
j_call: TRBJ2-1
cdr3_nt: TGTGCCAGCAGCTTAGTAGGGGGTTACAATGAGCAGTTCTTC
cdr3_aa: CASSLVGGYNEQFF

d_call: NA
v_call: TRBV11-2
cdr3_length: 15
clone_size: NA
j_call: TRBJ2-5
cdr3_nt: TGTGCCAGCAGCTTCCCAGGGGCAGGTGGGGAGACCCAGTACTTC
cdr3_aa: CASSFPGAGGETQYF

d_call: TRBD2
v_call: TRBV11-2
cdr3_length: 18
clone_size: NA
j_call: TRBJ2-7
cdr3_nt: TGTGCCAGCAGCTTATCCCCCGGACTAGCGGGGGGGCGGTACGAGCAGTACTTC
cdr3_aa: CASSLSPGLAGGRYEQYF

d_call: NA
v_call: TRBV19
cdr3_length: 15
clone_size: NA
j_call: TRBJ1-4
cdr3_nt: TGTGCCAGTAGTATCGGTGGGACACGAGAAGAAAAACTGTTTTTT
cdr3_aa: CASSIGGTREEKLFF

d_call: NA
v_call: TRBV3-1/TRBV3-2
cdr3_length: 13
clone_size: NA
j_call: TRBJ1-6
cdr3_nt: TGTGCCAGCAGCCGCATTAACCGGTCCCCCCTCCACTTT
cdr3_aa: CASSRINRSPLHF

d_call: TRBD1
v_call: TRBV27
cdr3_length: 16
clone_size: NA
j_call: TRBJ2-1
cdr3_nt: TGTGCCAGCAAGAACTCCGGGACAGGACGCCGGAATGAGCAGTTCTTC
cdr3_aa: CASKNSGTGRRNEQFF

d_call: NA
v_call: TRBV18
cdr3_length: 16
clone_size: NA
j_call: TRBJ1-5
cdr3_nt: TGTGCCAGCTCGCGAGAGGCCGGAACTGGCAATCAGCCCCAGCATTTT
cdr3_aa: CASSREAGTGNQPQHF

d_call: NA
v_call: TRBV5-1
cdr3_length: 13
clone_size: few
j_call: TRBJ2-3
cdr3_nt: TGCGCCAGCGGTGGGCAGCGGACAGATACGCAGTATTTT
cdr3_aa: CASGGQRTDTQYF

d_call: NA
v_call: TRBV5-6
cdr3_length: 15
clone_size: NA
j_call: TRBJ2-2
cdr3_nt: TGTGCCAGCTCCTTACGGGGGAAGTGGACCGGGGAGCTGTTTTTT
cdr3_aa: CASSLRGKWTGELFF

d_call: NA
v_call: TRBV5-1
cdr3_length: 15
clone_size: NA
j_call: TRBJ1-5
cdr3_nt: TGCGCCAGCAGCTTGGGGGTTACAGGGAATCAGCCCCAGCATTTT
cdr3_aa: CASSLGVTGNQPQHF

d_call: TRBD1
v_call: TRBV30
cdr3_length: 13
clone_size: NA
j_call: TRBJ1-5
cdr3_nt: TGTGCCTGGAGCGGCCAGGGGGATCAGCCCCAGCATTTT
cdr3_aa: CAWSGQGDQPQHF

d_call: TRBD1
v_call: TRBV5-1
cdr3_length: 18
clone_size: NA
j_call: TRBJ1-5
cdr3_nt: TGCGCCAGCAGCGTCTCCGGGACAGGGCTCTATAGCAATCAGCCCCAGCATTTT
cdr3_aa: CASSVSGTGLYSNQPQHF

d_call: NA
v_call: TRBV9
cdr3_length: 15
clone_size: NA
j_call: TRBJ2-3
cdr3_nt: TGTGCCAGCAGCACTCACCTAAGCAGCACAGATACGCAGTATTTT
cdr3_aa: CASSTHLSSTDTQYF

d_call: TRBD2
v_call: TRBV5-3
cdr3_length: 17
clone_size: NA
j_call: TRBJ2-2
cdr3_nt: TGTGCCAGAAGCTTTCGGACTAGCGGGGGGGATACCGGGGAGCTGTTTTTT
cdr3_aa: CARSFRTSGGDTGELFF

d_call: NA
v_call: TRBV9
cdr3_length: 14
clone_size: NA
j_call: TRBJ2-2
cdr3_nt: TGTGCCAGCAGCGCCGGGACATACACCGGGGAGCTGTTTTTT
cdr3_aa: CASSAGTYTGELFF

d_call: NA
v_call: TRBV2
cdr3_length: 14
clone_size: NA
j_call: TRBJ1-6
cdr3_nt: TGTGCCAGCAGTACGACCCATAGAGGTTCACCCCTCCACTTT
cdr3_aa: CASSTTHRGSPLHF

d_call: NA
v_call: TRBV28
cdr3_length: 14
clone_size: NA
j_call: TRBJ1-1
cdr3_nt: TGTGCCAGCAGCCACCCGAGAGACATAGGCGAAGCTTTCTTT
cdr3_aa: CASSHPRDIGEAFF

d_call: NA
v_call: TRBV27
cdr3_length: 14
clone_size: NA
j_call: TRBJ2-7
cdr3_nt: TGTGCCAGCAGACCGGTAAACCGACTAAACGAGCAGTACTTC
cdr3_aa: CASRPVNRLNEQYF

d_call: NA
v_call: TRBV5-4
cdr3_length: 12
clone_size: NA
j_call: TRBJ2-5
cdr3_nt: TGTGCCAGCAGCCCCCCTCAGGGACACCAGTACTTC
cdr3_aa: CASSPPQGHQYF

d_call: TRBD1
v_call: TRBV13
cdr3_length: 13
clone_size: NA
j_call: TRBJ1-4
cdr3_nt: TGTGCCAGCAGCCGAAGACAGGGGGAAAAACTGTTTTTT
cdr3_aa: CASSRRQGEKLFF

d_call: NA
v_call: TRBV5-6
cdr3_length: 11
clone_size: NA
j_call: TRBJ2-7
cdr3_nt: TGTGCCAGCAGCTTGTATGACGAGCAGTACTTC
cdr3_aa: CASSLYDEQYF

d_call: NA
v_call: TRBV3-1/TRBV3-2
cdr3_length: 16
clone_size: NA
j_call: TRBJ1-6
cdr3_nt: TGTGCCAGCAGCCAAAGTGGGCGGGGTTATAATTCACCCCTCCACTTT
cdr3_aa: CASSQSGRGYNSPLHF

d_call: NA
v_call: TRBV7-9
cdr3_length: 15
clone_size: few
j_call: TRBJ2-3
cdr3_nt: TGTGCCAGCAGCTTCCCCCAGGGAACTACAGATACGCAGTATTTT
cdr3_aa: CASSFPQGTTDTQYF

d_call: TRBD1
v_call: TRBV7-2
cdr3_length: 19
clone_size: NA
j_call: TRBJ1-6
cdr3_nt: TGTGCCAGCAGCTTAGACAGGGGGCGTCTAGGGTATGGGAATTCACCCCTCCACTTT
cdr3_aa: CASSLDRGRLGYGNSPLHF

d_call: TRBD1
v_call: TRBV6-5
cdr3_length: 15
clone_size: NA
j_call: TRBJ1-2
cdr3_nt: TGTGCCAGCAGCCGGGCAGGGGGCGGAAACTATGGCTACACCTTC
cdr3_aa: CASSRAGGGNYGYTF

d_call: TRBD1
v_call: TRBV28
cdr3_length: 14
clone_size: NA
j_call: TRBJ1-3
cdr3_nt: TGTGCCAGCGTCGGGACAGGGGCTGGAAACACCATATATTTT
cdr3_aa: CASVGTGAGNTIYF

d_call: TRBD1
v_call: TRBV24-1
cdr3_length: 15
clone_size: NA
j_call: TRBJ1-2
cdr3_nt: TGTGCCACCAGTGAAAGACAGGGCTCTAACTATGGCTACACCTTC
cdr3_aa: CATSERQGSNYGYTF

d_call: NA
v_call: TRBV7-9
cdr3_length: 12
clone_size: NA
j_call: TRBJ2-1
cdr3_nt: TGTGCCAGCAGCTCTTCGAGGGATGAGCAGTTCTTC
cdr3_aa: CASSSSRDEQFF

d_call: TRBD2
v_call: TRBV6-8
cdr3_length: 20
clone_size: once
j_call: TRBJ2-3
cdr3_nt: TGTGCCAGCAGTTCAATGAGACTAGCGCATCCGAGGCAGAGGACAGATACGCAGTATTTT
cdr3_aa: CASSSMRLAHPRQRTDTQYF

d_call: TRBD2
v_call: TRBV5-4
cdr3_length: 15
clone_size: once
j_call: TRBJ2-3
cdr3_nt: TGTGCCATCCACGCAGGGAGGGGTCTCACAGATACGCAGTATTTT
cdr3_aa: CAIHAGRGLTDTQYF

d_call: TRBD2
v_call: TRBV11-1
cdr3_length: 14
clone_size: NA
j_call: TRBJ2-7
cdr3_nt: TGTGCCAGCAGCTCGGGACTAGCTTTCTACGAGCAGTACTTC
cdr3_aa: CASSSGLAFYEQYF

d_call: TRBD2
v_call: TRBV2
cdr3_length: 16
clone_size: NA
j_call: TRBJ2-6
cdr3_nt: TGTGCCAGCAGCGTAGCGGGGGCCTCTGGGGCCAACGTCCTGACTTTC
cdr3_aa: CASSVAGASGANVLTF

d_call: NA
v_call: TRBV7-3
cdr3_length: 14
clone_size: NA
j_call: TRBJ2-2
cdr3_nt: TGTGCCAGCAGCCCCCTTGCGGGTCCCGGGGAGCTGTTTTTT
cdr3_aa: CASSPLAGPGELFF